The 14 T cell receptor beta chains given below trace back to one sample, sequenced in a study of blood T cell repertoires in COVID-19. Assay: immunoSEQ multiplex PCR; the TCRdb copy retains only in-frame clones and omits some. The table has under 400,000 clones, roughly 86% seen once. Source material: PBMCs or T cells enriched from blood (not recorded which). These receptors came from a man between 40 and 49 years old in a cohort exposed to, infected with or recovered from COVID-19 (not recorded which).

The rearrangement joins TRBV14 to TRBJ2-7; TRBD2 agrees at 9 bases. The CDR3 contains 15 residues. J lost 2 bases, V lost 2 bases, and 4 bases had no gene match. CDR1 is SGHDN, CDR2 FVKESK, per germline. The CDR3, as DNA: TGTGCCAGCAGCCAACTAGCGGGACCGCCCTACGAGCAGTACTTC. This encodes CASSQLAGPPYEQYF.

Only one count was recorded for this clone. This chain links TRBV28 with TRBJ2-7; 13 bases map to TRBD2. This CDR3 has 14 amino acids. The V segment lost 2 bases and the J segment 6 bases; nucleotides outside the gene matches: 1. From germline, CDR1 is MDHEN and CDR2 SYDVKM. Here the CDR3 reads CASSLRTSGSEQYF. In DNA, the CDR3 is TGTGCCAGCAGTTTAAGGACTAGCGGGAGCGAGCAGTACTTC.

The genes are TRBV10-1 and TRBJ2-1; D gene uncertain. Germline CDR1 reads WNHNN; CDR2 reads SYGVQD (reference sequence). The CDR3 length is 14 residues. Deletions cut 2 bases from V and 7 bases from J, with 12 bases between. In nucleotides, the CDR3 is TGCGCCAGCAGTGAGACTACGGAGAGAAATGAGCAGTTCTTC. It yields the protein CASSETTERNEQFF.

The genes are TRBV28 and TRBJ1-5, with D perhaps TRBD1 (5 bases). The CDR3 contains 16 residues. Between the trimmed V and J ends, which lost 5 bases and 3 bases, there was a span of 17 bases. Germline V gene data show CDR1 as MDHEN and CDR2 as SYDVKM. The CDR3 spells CASSPEGRGLNQPQHF. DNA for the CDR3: TGTGCCAGCAGTCCCGAAGGACGGGGACTCAATCAGCCCCAGCATTTT.

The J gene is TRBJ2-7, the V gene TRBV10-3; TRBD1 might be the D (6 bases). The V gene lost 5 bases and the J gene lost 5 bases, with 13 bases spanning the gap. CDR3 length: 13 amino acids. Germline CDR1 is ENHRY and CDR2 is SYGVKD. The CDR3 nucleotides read TGTGCCATCAGTCTACAGGGATTGAACGAGCAGTACTTC. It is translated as CAISLQGLNEQYF.

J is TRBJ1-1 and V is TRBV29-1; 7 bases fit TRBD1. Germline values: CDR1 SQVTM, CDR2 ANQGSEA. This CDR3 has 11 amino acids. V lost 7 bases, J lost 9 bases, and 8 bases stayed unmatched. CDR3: CSGGTADQAFF. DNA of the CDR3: TGCAGCGGGGGGACAGCAGATCAAGCTTTCTTT. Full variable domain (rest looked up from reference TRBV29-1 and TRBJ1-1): SAVISQKPSRDICQRGTSLTIQCQVDSQVTMMFWYRQQPGQSLTLIATANQGSEATYESGFVIDKFPISRPNLTFSTLTVSNMSPEDSSIYLCSGGTADQAFFGQGTRLTVV.

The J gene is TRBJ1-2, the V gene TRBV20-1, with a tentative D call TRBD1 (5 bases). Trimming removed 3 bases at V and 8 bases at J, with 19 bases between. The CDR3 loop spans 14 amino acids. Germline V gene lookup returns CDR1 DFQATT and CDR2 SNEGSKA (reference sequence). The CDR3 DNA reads TGCAGTGCTAGTGGTTGGGGCAGGGAAAGGGGCTACACCTTC. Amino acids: CSASGWGRERGYTF.

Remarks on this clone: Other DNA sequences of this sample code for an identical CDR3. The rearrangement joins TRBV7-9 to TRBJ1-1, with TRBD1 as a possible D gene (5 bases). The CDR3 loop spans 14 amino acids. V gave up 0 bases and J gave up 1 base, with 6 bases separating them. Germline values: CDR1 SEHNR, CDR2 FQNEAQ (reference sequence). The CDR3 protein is CASSLAGQNTEAFF. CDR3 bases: TGTGCCAGCAGCTTAGCCGGACAGAACACTGAAGCTTTCTTT.

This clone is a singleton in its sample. DNA of the CDR3: TGCGCCAGCAGCGGACCCGGGACAGGAGGACCTGGAGAGACCCAGTACTTC. The encoded protein is CASSGPGTGGPGETQYF. V gene TRBV5-1 combines with J gene TRBJ2-5; 8 bases are shared with TRBD1. V lost 4 bases to trimming and J lost 4 bases; unmatched junction nucleotides: 15. This CDR3 is built from 17 residues. Germline CDR1 is SGHRS and CDR2 is YFSETQ.

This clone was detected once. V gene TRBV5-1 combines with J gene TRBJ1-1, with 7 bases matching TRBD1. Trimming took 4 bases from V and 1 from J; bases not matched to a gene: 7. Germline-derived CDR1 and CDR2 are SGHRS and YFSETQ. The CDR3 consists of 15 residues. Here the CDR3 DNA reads TGCGCCAGCAGCGATGTGGCAGGGGGGAACACTGAAGCTTTCTTT. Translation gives CASSDVAGGNTEAFF. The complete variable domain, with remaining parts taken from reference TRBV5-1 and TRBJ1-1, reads KAGVTQTPRYLIKTRGQQVTLSCSPISGHRSVSWYQQTPGQGLQFLFEYFSETQRNKGNFPGRFSGRQFSNSRSEMNVSTLELGDSALYLCASSDVAGGNTEAFFGQGTRLTVV.

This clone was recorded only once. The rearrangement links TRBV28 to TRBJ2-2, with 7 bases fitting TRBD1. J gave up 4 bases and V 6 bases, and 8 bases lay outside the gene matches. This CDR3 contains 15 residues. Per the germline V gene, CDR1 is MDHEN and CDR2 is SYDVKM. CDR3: CASRRLTGITGELFF. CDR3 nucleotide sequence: TGTGCCAGCAGAAGGCTGACAGGGATCACCGGGGAGCTGTTTTTT.

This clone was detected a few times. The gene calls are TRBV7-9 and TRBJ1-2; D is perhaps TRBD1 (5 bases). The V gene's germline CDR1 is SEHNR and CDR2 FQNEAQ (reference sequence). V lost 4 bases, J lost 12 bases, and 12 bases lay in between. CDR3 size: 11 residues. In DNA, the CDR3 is TGTGCCAGCAGCTCAGCGGGACTTCACACCTTC. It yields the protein CASSSAGLHTF.

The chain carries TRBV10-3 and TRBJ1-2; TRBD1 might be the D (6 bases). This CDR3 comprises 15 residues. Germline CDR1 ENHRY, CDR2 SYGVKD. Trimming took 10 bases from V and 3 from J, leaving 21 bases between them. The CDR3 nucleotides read TGTGCCACCCAGCTACAGGGCCGGGGAGACTATGGCTACACCTTC. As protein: CATQLQGRGDYGYTF.

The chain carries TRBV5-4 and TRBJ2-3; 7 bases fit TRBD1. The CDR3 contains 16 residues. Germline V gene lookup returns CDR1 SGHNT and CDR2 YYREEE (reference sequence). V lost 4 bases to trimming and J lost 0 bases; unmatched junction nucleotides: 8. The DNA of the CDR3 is TGTGCCAGCAGCGATTACAGGGGCCCTAGCACAGATACGCAGTATTTT. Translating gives CASSDYRGPSTDTQYF. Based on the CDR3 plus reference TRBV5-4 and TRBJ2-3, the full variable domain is ETGVTQSPTHLIKTRGQQVTLRCSSQSGHNTVSWYQQALGQGPQFIFQYYREEENGRGNFPPRFSGLQFPNYSSELNVNALELDDSALYLCASSDYRGPSTDTQYFGPGTRLTVL.